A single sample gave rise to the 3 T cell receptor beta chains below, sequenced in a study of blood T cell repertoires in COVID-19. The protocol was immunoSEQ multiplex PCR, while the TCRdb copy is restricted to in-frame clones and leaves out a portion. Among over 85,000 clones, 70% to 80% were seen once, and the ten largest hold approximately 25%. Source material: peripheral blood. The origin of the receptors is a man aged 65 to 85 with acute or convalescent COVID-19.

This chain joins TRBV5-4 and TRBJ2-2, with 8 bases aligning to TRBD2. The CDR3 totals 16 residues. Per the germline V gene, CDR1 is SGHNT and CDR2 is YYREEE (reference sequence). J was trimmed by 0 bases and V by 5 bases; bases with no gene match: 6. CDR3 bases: TGTGCCAGCAGTCTACTAGCGGTCGCGAACACCGGGGAGCTGTTTTTT. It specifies CASSLLAVANTGELFF.

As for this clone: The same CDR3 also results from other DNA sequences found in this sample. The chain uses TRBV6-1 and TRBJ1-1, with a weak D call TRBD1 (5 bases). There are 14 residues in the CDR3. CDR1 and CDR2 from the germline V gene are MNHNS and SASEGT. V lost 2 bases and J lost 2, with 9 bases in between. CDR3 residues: CASSETGPNTEAFF. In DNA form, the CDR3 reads TGTGCCAGCAGTGAAACAGGTCCCAACACTGAAGCTTTCTTT.

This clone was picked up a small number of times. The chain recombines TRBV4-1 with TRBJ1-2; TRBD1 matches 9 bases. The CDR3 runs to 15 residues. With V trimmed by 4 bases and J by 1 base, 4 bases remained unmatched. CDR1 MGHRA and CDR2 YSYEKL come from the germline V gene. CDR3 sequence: CASSPGQGVNYGYTF. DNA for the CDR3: TGCGCCAGCAGCCCGGGACAGGGTGTTAACTATGGCTACACCTTC.